Sequencing of this T cell receptor (beta chain) was carried out in a study of graft-versus-host responses after intestinal transplantation. Study summary: Transplantation in recipients was multivisceral, liver-intestinal, or isolated intestinal. For approximately 3 years after anti-thymocyte globulin induction, all recipients took tacrolimus and steroids. Study-wide points: Detection of GvH clones occurred in recipient marrow, and some had their first appearance in ileum or blood.

This clone was detected once. Its antigen remains unidentified. The CDR3 length is 16 residues. V dropped 3 bases and J dropped 7; count of bases not matched to a gene: 11. Germline V gives CDR1 LNHDA, CDR2 SQIVND (reference sequence). Assay used: immunoSEQ multiplex PCR; TCRdb lists only in-frame clones, some missing. The sample yields tens of thousands of clones, 91% seen once. The rearrangement uses TRBV19 and TRBJ2-5, with TRBD2 matching over 10 bases. The material sequenced was unstimulated CD4+ T cells sorted from spleen or lymph node cells, taken before intestinal transplant. The clonotype originates from a human donor who received an intestinal transplant. Written as DNA, the CDR3 is TGTGCCAGTAGTATCATCAGCGGGGGGGCGTCAGGGACCCAGTACTTC. Its protein product is CASSIISGGASGTQYF.